The 22 T cell receptor beta chains listed next were all sequenced from one sample in a study of T-cell memory formation after mild COVID-19. TCRdb re-analysed the 5' RACE reads in MiXCR, keeping a single row per CDR3 protein. Of about 620,000 distinct CDR3 sequences in the sample, about 20% were seen once. Sequencing was done on a sample of PBMCs or a T cell subset sorted from them (not recorded which). These receptors came from an adult woman who had mild COVID-19 (a few samples of this study predate the infection). Cell type and time point are not known.

The chain employs TRBV9 and TRBJ2-1, with 9 bases lining up with TRBD1. CDR1 SGDLS and CDR2 YYNGEE come from the germline V gene. The V and J ends lost 0 bases and 6 bases, in that order; junction bases with no gene match: 7. The CDR3 consists of 16 residues. The CDR3 DNA is TGTGCCAGCAGCGTAGCTCTCGGGACAGGGAGCAATGAGCAGTTCTTC. Protein sequence: CASSVALGTGSNEQFF.

This clonotype was seen repeatedly, ten times or more. This chain uses TRBV18 with TRBJ2-3, with a tentative D call TRBD2 (6 bases). This CDR3 is 17 amino acids long. Per germline, CDR1 KGHSH and CDR2 LQKENI. V was trimmed by 0 bases and J by 3 bases, leaving 16 bases between them. In DNA, the CDR3 is TGTGCCAGCTCACCACCCCGACTAGGAAGAAGAACAGATACGCAGTATTTT. Translated, it gives CASSPPRLGRRTDTQYF.

This clonotype was counted only a few times. The chain couples TRBV7-2 to TRBJ2-7, with a possible D match to TRBD1 (5 bases). Trimming left V 3 bases short and J 0 bases short, with 15 bases between. This CDR3 is built from 16 residues. Germline V gives CDR1 SGHTA, CDR2 FQGNSA. In DNA form, the CDR3 reads TGTGCCAGCAGCTTTGGCAGGGCACGCATCTCCTACGAGCAGTACTTC. Residues: CASSFGRARISYEQYF.

A few counts support this clonotype. Here the CDR3 DNA reads TGTGCCAGCAGCTTAAATTGGGCTATTGCTGAAGCTTTCTTT. Encoded protein: CASSLNWAIAEAFF. The chain uses TRBV7-9 and TRBJ1-1; D remains ambiguous. The germline V and J ends were trimmed by 2 bases and 6 bases, with 13 bases remaining between them. This CDR3 has 14 residues. Germline V lookup: CDR1 SEHNR, CDR2 FQNEAQ (reference sequence).

This clonotype was counted only a few times. This chain connects TRBV7-3 to TRBJ2-3; either TRBD1 or TRBD2 may fit D (5 bases each). The CDR3 consists of 16 residues. In germline, CDR1 is SGHTA, CDR2 FQGTGA. The V gene lost 3 bases and the J gene lost 1 base, with 14 bases spanning the gap. This CDR3 reads CASSFRSGTGTDTQYF. CDR3 DNA: TGTGCCAGCAGCTTTAGATCCGGGACCGGCACAGATACGCAGTATTTT.

The J gene is TRBJ2-7, the V gene TRBV9; D uncertain. With 0 bases removed from V and 0 bases from J, the gap between germline ends came to 7 bases. This CDR3 has 14 amino acids. Per the germline V gene, CDR1 is SGDLS and CDR2 is YYNGEE. The CDR3 sequence: CASSVGLPSYEQYF. DNA for the CDR3: TGTGCCAGCAGCGTAGGGCTTCCCTCCTACGAGCAGTACTTC. The full variable domain, with the rest looked up from reference TRBV9 and TRBJ2-7, is DSGVTQTPKHLITATGQRVTLRCSPRSGDLSVYWYQQSLDQGLQFLIQYYNGEERAKGNILERFSAQQFPDLHSELNLSSLELGDSALYFCASSVGLPSYEQYFGPGTRLTVT.

There are a few counts of this clonotype. Here the CDR3 DNA reads TGCGCCAGCAGGGATCGCTGGGGGGTCAATGAGCAGTTCTTC. Protein product: CASRDRWGVNEQFF. The rearrangement links TRBV5-1 to TRBJ2-1, with D possibly TRBD2 on 6 matching bases. The CDR3 loop spans 14 amino acids. Germline CDR1 reads SGHRS; CDR2 reads YFSETQ. Trimming took 5 bases from V and 6 from J, leaving 15 bases between them.

This clonotype has only a few counts. The CDR3 DNA reads as TGTGCCAGCAGCTTATATCTGAACACCATATATTTT. It translates to CASSLYLNTIYF. The J gene is TRBJ1-3, the V gene TRBV7-2; the D is unclear. Germline CDR1 is SGHTA and CDR2 is FQGNSA. V lost 2 bases and J 7 bases, leaving 6 bases between the germline ends. The CDR3 sequence is 12 residues long.

The chain couples TRBV21-1 to TRBJ2-3; the table's D call TRBD2 went unverified against the DNA. TRBV21-1 constitutes a pseudogene. The CDR3 loop spans 17 amino acids. The chain's CDR3 is CASSNGRLAGVSDTQYF. In DNA, the CDR3 is TGTGCCAGCAGCAATGGGAGACTAGCGGGAGTGAGCGATACGCAGTATTTT.

This clonotype was counted ten times or more. The chain links TRBV25-1 to TRBJ2-1, with a possible D match to TRBD2 (5 bases). The V gene's germline CDR1 is MGHDK and CDR2 SYGVNS. V was cut by 7 bases and J by 6 bases, with 7 bases left in between. This CDR3 is built from 11 residues. In DNA, the CDR3 is TGTGCCAGCAATGAGGGCAATGAGCAGTTCTTC. It specifies CASNEGNEQFF.

The rearrangement links TRBV29-1 to TRBJ2-1; no clear D gene. Germline V gene data show CDR1 as SQVTM and CDR2 as ANQGSEA. With 5 bases removed from V and 9 bases from J, the gap between germline ends came to 26 bases. CDR3 length: 16 residues. This CDR3 reads CSVWVGLYHPNGEQFF. The CDR3 bases are TGCAGCGTTTGGGTTGGCCTTTACCACCCTAACGGTGAGCAGTTCTTC.

The DNA for the CDR3 is TGTGCCAGCTCACCTAATACGGGACGGAGTAATTCACCCCTCCACTTT. Translated: CASSPNTGRSNSPLHF. The V and J genes are TRBV18 and TRBJ1-6, with TRBD1 as a possible D gene (5 bases). The CDR3 has 16 residues. Looked up from germline, CDR1 is KGHSH and CDR2 is LQKENI. The ends were cut back, 3 bases at V and 6 bases at J, with 15 bases in the middle.

The chain combines TRBV6-2 or TRBV6-3 with TRBJ1-1; no reliable D call. V dropped 5 bases and J dropped 7 bases, with 23 bases sitting between them. Germline CDR1 MNHEY, CDR2 SVGEGT. This CDR3 is built from 16 residues. The CDR3 reads CASSPTVGRGEREAFF. The CDR3 DNA reads TGTGCCAGCAGTCCCACCGTCGGGCGGGGAGAACGTGAAGCTTTCTTT.

This clonotype has a handful of counts. The rearrangement joins TRBV29-1 to TRBJ1-5; D possibly corresponds to TRBD1 (6 bases). The CDR3 is 13 amino acids. CDR1 is SQVTM and CDR2 is ANQGSEA in the germline V gene. Between the trimmed V and J ends, which lost 4 bases and 7 bases, there was a span of 14 bases. The CDR3 region has the DNA TGCAGCGTTGGTGGGGGGCTAAGGCAGCCCCAGCATTTT. Protein: CSVGGGLRQPQHF.

This clonotype was seen a few times. J is TRBJ1-2 and V is TRBV20-1; weak D call: TRBD1 (6 bases). The CDR3 sequence is 11 residues long. With 5 bases removed from V and 6 bases from J, the gap between germline ends came to 10 bases. CDR1 and CDR2 from the germline V gene are DFQATT and SNEGSKA (reference sequence). The CDR3 nucleotides are TGCAGTGCTCCCCAGGGGAATGGCTACACCTTC. Amino acid sequence: CSAPQGNGYTF.

This clonotype was picked up a small number of times. The chain links TRBV5-1 to TRBJ2-2; D may correspond to TRBD1 or TRBD2 (6 bases each). CDR1 is SGHRS and CDR2 is YFSETQ in the germline V gene. V lost 4 bases to trimming and J lost 0 bases, with 16 bases between them. The CDR3 spans 17 residues. CDR3 bases: TGCGCCAGCAGCGCCGCCTGGGGGGCTACGAACACCGGGGAGCTGTTTTTT. It translates to CASSAAWGATNTGELFF.

The V call is TRBV6-5, the J call TRBJ2-7, with D possibly called TRBD1 or TRBD2 (5 bases each). Deletions cut 4 bases from V and 2 bases from J, with 18 bases between. CDR1 MNHEY and CDR2 SVGAGI come from the germline V gene. This CDR3 is 16 amino acids long. The CDR3: CASSLSGSPGAYEQYF. As DNA, the CDR3 is TGTGCCAGCAGTTTATCAGGGAGCCCCGGGGCCTACGAGCAGTACTTC.

The chain uses TRBV20-1 and TRBJ2-3, with 11 bases lining up with TRBD2. The CDR3 spans 16 residues. V lost 3 bases, J lost 4 bases, and 9 bases stayed unmatched. Germline loops: CDR1 DFQATT, CDR2 SNEGSKA (reference sequence). As DNA, the CDR3 is TGCAGTGCTAGTCTAGCGGGGGGCCCGGATCCAGATACGCAGTATTTT. It encodes CSASLAGGPDPDTQYF.

This clonotype has ten or more counts. V gene TRBV19 combines with J gene TRBJ2-2, with unresolved D. The CDR3 is made up of 15 amino acids. V gave up 6 bases and J gave up 6 bases, with 17 bases separating them. Germline CDR1 reads LNHDA; CDR2 reads SQIVND (reference sequence). CDR3 residues: CASRGSDLGPGELFF. CDR3 nucleotide sequence: TGTGCCAGTAGAGGGTCGGACCTAGGGCCCGGGGAGCTGTTTTTT.

The sample holds a few counts of this clonotype. V and J are TRBV6-2 or TRBV6-3 and TRBJ2-1, with 8 bases lining up with TRBD2. The J segment lost 0 bases and the V segment lost 9 bases, leaving 10 bases of the junction unmatched. The CDR3 totals 16 residues. Germline-derived CDR1 and CDR2 are MNHEY and SVGEGT. CDR3 loop: CASSVSGSSSYNEQFF. CDR3 nucleotides: TGTGCCAGTTCGGTGAGCGGGAGTAGCTCCTACAATGAGCAGTTCTTC.

The CDR3 region is CASSQAQGAVGYEQYF. For the CDR3, the DNA is TGTGCCAGCAGCCAAGCCCAGGGGGCGGTAGGGTACGAGCAGTACTTC. V and J are TRBV14 and TRBJ2-7, with TRBD1 identical over 8 bases. The V segment lost 1 base and the J segment 4 bases; nucleotides outside the gene matches: 9. The CDR3 spans 16 residues. CDR1 SGHDN and CDR2 FVKESK come from the germline V gene.

This chain links TRBV20-1 with TRBJ2-1, with D tentatively TRBD1 or TRBD2 (5 bases each). Germline CDR1 is DFQATT and CDR2 is SNEGSKA (reference sequence). CDR3 length: 14 residues. V gave up 3 bases and J gave up 5 bases, with 14 bases separating them. The CDR3 DNA sequence: TGCAGTGCTAGTTTACCCGGGGCTGACAATGAGCAGTTCTTC. Encoded protein: CSASLPGADNEQFF.